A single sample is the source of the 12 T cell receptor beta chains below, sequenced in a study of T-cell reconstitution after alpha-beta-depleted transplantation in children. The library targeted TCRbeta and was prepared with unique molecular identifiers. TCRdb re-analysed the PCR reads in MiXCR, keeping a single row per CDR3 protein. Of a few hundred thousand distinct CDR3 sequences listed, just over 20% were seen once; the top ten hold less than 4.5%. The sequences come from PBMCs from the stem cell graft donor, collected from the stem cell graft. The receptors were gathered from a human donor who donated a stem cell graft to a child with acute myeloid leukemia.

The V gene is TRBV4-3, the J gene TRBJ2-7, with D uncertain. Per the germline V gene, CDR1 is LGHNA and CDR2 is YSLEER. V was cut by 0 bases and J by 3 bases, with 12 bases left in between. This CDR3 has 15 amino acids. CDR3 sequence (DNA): TGCGCCAGCAGCCAAGACCCAGGAGAGAACTACGAGCAGTACTTC. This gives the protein CASSQDPGENYEQYF.

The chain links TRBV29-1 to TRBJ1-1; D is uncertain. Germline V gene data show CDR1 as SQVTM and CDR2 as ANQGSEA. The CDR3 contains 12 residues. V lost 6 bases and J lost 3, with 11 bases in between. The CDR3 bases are TGCAGCGTCGCAGGTTTCGACACTGAAGCTTTCTTT. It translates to CSVAGFDTEAFF. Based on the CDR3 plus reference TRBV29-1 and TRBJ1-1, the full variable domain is SAVISQKPSRDICQRGTSLTIQCQVDSQVTMMFWYRQQPGQSLTLIATANQGSEATYESGFVIDKFPISRPNLTFSTLTVSNMSPEDSSIYLCSVAGFDTEAFFGQGTRLTVV.

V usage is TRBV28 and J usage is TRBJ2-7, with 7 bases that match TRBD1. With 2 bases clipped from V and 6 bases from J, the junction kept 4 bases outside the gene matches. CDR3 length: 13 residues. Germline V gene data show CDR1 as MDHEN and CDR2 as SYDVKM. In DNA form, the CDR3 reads TGTGCCAGCAGTTTAGGGACAGCTCTCGAGCAGTACTTC. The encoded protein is CASSLGTALEQYF. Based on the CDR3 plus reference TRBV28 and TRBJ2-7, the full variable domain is DVKVTQSSRYLVKRTGEKVFLECVQDMDHENMFWYRQDPGLGLRLIYFSYDVKMKEKGDIPEGYSVSREKKERFSLILESASTNQTSMYLCASSLGTALEQYFGPGTRLTVT.

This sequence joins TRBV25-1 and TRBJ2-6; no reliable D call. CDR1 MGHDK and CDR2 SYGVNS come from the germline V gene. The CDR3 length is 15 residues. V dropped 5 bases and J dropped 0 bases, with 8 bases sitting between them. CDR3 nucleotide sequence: TGTGCCAGCAGTCGGCTAACCTCTGGGGCCAACGTCCTGACTTTC. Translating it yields CASSRLTSGANVLTF.

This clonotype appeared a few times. The CDR3 nucleotides are TGCAGCGTTGAAGATTGGGGGGGACAGACCGATGAGCAGTTCTTC. It encodes CSVEDWGGQTDEQFF. The chain carries TRBV29-1 and TRBJ2-1; the D gene could be TRBD1 or TRBD2 (7 bases each). This CDR3 spans 15 amino acids. CDR1 and CDR2 from the germline V gene are SQVTM and ANQGSEA. The germline V and J ends were trimmed by 0 bases and 8 bases, with 17 bases remaining between them.

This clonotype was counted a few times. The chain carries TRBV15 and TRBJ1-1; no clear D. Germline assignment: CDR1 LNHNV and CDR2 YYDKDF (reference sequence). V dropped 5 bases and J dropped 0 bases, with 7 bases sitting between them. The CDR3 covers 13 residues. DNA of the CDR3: TGTGCCACCAGCGGGCTATTGAACACTGAAGCTTTCTTT. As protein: CATSGLLNTEAFF.

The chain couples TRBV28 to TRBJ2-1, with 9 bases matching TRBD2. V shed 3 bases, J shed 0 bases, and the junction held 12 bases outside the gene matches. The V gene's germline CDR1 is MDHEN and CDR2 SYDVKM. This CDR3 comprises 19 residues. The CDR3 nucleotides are TGTGCCAGCAGTTTTAGGCTAGCGGGACTCTTAAGCTCCTACAATGAGCAGTTCTTC. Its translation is CASSFRLAGLLSSYNEQFF.

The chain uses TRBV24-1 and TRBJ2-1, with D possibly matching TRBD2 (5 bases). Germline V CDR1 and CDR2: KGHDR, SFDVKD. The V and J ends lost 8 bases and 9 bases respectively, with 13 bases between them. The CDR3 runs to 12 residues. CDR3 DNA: TGTGCCACCACCAAACTAGGACCTGAGCAGTTCTTC. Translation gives CATTKLGPEQFF.

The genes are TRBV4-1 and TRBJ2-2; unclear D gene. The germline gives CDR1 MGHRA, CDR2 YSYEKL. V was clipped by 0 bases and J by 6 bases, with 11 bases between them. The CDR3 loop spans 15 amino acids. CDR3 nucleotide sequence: TGCGCCAGCAGCCAAGATTTAGGTTGGGCCGGGGAGCTGTTTTTT. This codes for CASSQDLGWAGELFF.

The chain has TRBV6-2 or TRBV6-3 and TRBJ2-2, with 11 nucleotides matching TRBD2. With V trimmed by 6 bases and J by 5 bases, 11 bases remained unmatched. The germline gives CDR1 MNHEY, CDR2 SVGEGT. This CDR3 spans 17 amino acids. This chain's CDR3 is CASRNLLAGVRTGELFF. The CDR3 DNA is TGTGCCAGCAGGAACCTACTAGCGGGAGTTAGGACCGGGGAGCTGTTTTTT.

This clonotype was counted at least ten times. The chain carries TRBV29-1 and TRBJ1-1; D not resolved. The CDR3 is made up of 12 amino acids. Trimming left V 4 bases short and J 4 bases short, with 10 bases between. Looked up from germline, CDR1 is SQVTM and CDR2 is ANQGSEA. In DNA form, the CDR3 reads TGCAGCGTTGCGGATACCTTCACTGAAGCTTTCTTT. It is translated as CSVADTFTEAFF.

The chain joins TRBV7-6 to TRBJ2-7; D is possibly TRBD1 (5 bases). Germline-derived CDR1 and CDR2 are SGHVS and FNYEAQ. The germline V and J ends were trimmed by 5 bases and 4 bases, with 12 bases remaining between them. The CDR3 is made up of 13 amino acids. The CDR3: CASSPRQLYEQYF. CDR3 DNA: TGTGCCAGCAGCCCTAGACAGCTTTACGAGCAGTACTTC.